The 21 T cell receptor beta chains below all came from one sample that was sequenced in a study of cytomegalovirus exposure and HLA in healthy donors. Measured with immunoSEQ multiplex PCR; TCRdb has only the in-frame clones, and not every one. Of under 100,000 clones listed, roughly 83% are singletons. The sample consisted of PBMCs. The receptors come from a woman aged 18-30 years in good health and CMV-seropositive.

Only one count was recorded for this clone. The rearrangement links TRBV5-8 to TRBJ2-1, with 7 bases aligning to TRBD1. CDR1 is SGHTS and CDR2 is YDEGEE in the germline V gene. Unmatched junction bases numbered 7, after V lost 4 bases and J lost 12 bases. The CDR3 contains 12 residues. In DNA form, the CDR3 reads TGTGCCAGCAGCGAGGGGCGACAGGGGCAGTTCTTC. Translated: CASSEGRQGQFF.

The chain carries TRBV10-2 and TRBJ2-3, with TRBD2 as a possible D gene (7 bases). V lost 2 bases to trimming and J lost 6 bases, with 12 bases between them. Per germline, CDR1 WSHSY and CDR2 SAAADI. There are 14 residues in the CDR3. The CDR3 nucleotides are TGCGCCAGCAGTGAGCCTGGGAGGGGGGATACGCAGTATTTT. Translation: CASSEPGRGDTQYF.

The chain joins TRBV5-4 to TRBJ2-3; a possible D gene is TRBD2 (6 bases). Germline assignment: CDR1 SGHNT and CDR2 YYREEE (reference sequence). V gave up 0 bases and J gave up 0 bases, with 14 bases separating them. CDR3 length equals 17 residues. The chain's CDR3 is CASSLGAFSGSTDTQYF. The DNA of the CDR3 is TGTGCCAGCAGCTTGGGGGCCTTTAGCGGCAGCACAGATACGCAGTATTTT.

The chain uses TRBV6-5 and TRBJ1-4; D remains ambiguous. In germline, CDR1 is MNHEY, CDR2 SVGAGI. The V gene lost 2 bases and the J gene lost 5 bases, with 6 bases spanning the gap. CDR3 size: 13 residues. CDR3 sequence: CASSYGQNEKLFF. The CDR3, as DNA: TGTGCCAGCAGTTACGGCCAGAATGAAAAACTGTTTTTT.

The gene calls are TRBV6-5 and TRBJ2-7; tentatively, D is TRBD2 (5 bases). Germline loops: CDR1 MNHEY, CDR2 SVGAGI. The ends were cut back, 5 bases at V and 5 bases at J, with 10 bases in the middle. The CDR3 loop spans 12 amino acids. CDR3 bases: TGTGCCAGCAGTGAGCCCGGGAACGAGCAGTACTTC. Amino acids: CASSEPGNEQYF.

Here the CDR3 DNA reads TGTGCCAGCAGCTTAGCAGGGGCAGATAATGAAAAACTGTTTTTT. Amino acid sequence: CASSLAGADNEKLFF. This chain joins TRBV7-8 and TRBJ1-4; D might be TRBD1 (5 bases). CDR1 is SGHVS, CDR2 FQNEAQ, per germline. The CDR3 is 15 amino acids. Trimming left V 0 bases short and J 4 bases short, with 9 bases between.

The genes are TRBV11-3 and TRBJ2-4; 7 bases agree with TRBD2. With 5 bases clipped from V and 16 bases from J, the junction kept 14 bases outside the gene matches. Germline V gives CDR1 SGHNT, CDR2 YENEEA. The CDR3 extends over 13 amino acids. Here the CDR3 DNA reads TGTGCCAGCAGCCCCAATTTAGGACTAGTCGATTACTTC. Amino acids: CASSPNLGLVDYF.

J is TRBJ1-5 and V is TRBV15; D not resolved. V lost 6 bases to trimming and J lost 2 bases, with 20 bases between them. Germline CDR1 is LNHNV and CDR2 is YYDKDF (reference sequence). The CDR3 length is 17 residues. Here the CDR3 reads CATRTIQEGWGNQPQHF. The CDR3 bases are TGTGCCACCAGAACTATCCAGGAGGGATGGGGCAATCAGCCCCAGCATTTT.

The CDR3 DNA reads TGCGCCAGCAGCTTGGGGCAGGGCTACCAAGAGACCCAGTACTTC. The encoded protein is CASSLGQGYQETQYF. The gene calls are TRBV5-1 and TRBJ2-5, with TRBD1 as a possible D gene (5 bases). Deletions cut 0 bases from V and 0 bases from J, with 9 bases between. Germline values: CDR1 SGHRS, CDR2 YFSETQ. The CDR3 loop spans 15 amino acids.

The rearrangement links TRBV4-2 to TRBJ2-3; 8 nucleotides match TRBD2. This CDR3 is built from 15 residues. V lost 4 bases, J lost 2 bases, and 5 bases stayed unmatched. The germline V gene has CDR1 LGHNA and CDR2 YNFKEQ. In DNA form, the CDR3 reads TGTGCCAGCAGCCCGACCGGGGGGGCCACAGATACGCAGTATTTT. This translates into CASSPTGGATDTQYF.

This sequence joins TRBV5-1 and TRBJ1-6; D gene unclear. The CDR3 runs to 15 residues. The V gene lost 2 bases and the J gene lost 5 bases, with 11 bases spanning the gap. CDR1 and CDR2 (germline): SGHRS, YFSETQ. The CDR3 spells CASSLSGSDNSPLHF. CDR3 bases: TGCGCCAGCAGCTTATCGGGGTCGGATAATTCACCCCTCCACTTT.

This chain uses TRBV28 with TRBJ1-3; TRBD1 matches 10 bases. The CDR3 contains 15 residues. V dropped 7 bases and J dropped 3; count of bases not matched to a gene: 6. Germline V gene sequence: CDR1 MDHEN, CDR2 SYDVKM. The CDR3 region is CASTRQGASGNTIYF. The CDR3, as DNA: TGTGCCAGCACACGACAGGGGGCTAGTGGAAACACCATATATTTT.

CDR3 in DNA: TGCGCCAGCAGCTTGGACAGTAATGAAAAACTGTTTTTT. It specifies CASSLDSNEKLFF. The chain is built from TRBV5-1 and TRBJ1-4, with unresolved D. The CDR3 is 13 amino acids. The V end lost 0 bases, the J end lost 4 bases, and 4 bases lay between the germline ends. Germline loops: CDR1 SGHRS, CDR2 YFSETQ.

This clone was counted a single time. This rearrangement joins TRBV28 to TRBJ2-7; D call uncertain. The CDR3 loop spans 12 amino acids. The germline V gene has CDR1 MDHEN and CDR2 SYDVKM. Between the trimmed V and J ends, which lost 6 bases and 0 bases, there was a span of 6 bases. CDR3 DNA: TGTGCCAGCAGCCAGTACTCCTACGAGCAGTACTTC. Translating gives CASSQYSYEQYF.

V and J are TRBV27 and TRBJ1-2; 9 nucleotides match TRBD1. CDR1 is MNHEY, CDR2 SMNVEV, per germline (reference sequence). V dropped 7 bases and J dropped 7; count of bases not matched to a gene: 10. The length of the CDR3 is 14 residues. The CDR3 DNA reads TGTGCCAGCACTTCTGACAGGGGGGAATCTGGCTACACCTTC. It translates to CASTSDRGESGYTF.

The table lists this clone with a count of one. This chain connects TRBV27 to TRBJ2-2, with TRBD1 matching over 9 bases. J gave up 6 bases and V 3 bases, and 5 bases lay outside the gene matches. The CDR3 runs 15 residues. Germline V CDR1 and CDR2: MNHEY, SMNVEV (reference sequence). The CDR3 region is CASSLWDRVSGELFF. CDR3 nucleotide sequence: TGTGCCAGCAGTTTGTGGGACAGGGTTTCCGGGGAGCTGTTTTTT.

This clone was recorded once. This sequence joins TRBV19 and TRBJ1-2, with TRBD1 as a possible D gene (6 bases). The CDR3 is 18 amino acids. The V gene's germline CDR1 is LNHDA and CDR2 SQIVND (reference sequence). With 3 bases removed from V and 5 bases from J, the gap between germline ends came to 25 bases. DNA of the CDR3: TGTGCCAGTAGTATGTTGACAGGTCTACTGGCCCCTGGATATGGCTACACCTTC. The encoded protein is CASSMLTGLLAPGYGYTF.

The CDR3 DNA follows: TGTGCCAGTAGTATTTCGCAGGCTGGCTACGAGCAGTACTTC. It translates to CASSISQAGYEQYF. The chain is built from TRBV19 and TRBJ2-7, with no clear D. The germline gives CDR1 LNHDA, CDR2 SQIVND (reference sequence). CDR3 length: 14 amino acids. Trimming cost V 3 bases and J 3 bases, with 12 bases left between them. Full variable domain (outside the CDR3, taken from reference TRBV19 and TRBJ2-7): DGGITQSPKYLFRKEGQNVTLSCEQNLNHDAMYWYRQDPGQGLRLIYYSQIVNDFQKGDIAEGYSVSREKKESFPLTVTSAQKNPTAFYLCASSISQAGYEQYFGPGTRLTVT.

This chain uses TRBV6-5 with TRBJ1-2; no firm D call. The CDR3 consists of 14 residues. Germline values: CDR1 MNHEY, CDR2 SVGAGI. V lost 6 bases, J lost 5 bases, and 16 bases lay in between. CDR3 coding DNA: TGTGCCAGCAGGCCCCGGGGAGGGAGGTATGGCTACACCTTC. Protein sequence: CASRPRGGRYGYTF.

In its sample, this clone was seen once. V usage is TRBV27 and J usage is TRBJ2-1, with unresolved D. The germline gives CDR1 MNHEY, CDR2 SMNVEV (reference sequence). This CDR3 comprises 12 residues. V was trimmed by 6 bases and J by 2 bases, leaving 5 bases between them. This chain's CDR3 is CASSQTYNEQFF. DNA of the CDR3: TGTGCCAGCAGCCAGACCTACAATGAGCAGTTCTTC.

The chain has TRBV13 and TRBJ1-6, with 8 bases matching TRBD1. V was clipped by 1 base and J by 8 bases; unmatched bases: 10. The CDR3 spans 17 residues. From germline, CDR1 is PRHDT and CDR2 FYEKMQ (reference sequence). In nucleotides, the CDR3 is TGTGCCAGCAGCTTAGTGGGACAGGTTGGCATTTATTCACCCCTCCACTTT. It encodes CASSLVGQVGIYSPLHF. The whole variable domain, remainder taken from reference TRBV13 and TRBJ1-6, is AAGVIQSPRHLIKEKRETATLKCYPIPRHDTVYWYQQGPGQDPQFLISFYEKMQSDKGSIPDRFSAQQFSDYHSELNMSSLELGDSALYFCASSLVGQVGIYSPLHFGNGTRLTVT.